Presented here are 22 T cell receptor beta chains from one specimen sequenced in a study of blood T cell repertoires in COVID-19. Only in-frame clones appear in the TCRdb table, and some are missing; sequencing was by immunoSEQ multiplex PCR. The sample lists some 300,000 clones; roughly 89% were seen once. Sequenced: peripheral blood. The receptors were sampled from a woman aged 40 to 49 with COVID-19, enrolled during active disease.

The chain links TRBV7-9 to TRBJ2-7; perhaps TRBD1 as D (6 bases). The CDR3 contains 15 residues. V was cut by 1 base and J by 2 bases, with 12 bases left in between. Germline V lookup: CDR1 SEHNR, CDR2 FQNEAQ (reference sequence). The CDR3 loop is CASSLERGWAYEQYF. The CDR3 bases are TGTGCCAGCAGCTTAGAAAGGGGGTGGGCCTACGAGCAGTACTTC.

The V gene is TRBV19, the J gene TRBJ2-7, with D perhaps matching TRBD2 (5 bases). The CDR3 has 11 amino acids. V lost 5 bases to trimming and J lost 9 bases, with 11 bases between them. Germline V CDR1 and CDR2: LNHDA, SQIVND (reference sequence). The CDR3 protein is CASSFGKRQYF. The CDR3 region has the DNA TGTGCCAGTAGTTTCGGGAAGCGGCAGTACTTC.

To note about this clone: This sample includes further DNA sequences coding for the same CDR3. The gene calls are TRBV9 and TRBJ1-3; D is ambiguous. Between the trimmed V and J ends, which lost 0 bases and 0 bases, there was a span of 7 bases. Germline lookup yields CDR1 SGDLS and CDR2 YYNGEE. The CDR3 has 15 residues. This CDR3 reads CASSVGTGSGNTIYF. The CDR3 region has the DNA TGTGCCAGCAGCGTAGGAACGGGCTCTGGAAACACCATATATTTT.

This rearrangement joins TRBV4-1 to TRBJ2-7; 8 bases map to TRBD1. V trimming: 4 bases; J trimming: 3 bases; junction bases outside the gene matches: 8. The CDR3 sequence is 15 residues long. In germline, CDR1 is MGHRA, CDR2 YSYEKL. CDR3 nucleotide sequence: TGCGCCAGCAGCCCGACAGGGGAGACCCACTACGAGCAGTACTTC. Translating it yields CASSPTGETHYEQYF.

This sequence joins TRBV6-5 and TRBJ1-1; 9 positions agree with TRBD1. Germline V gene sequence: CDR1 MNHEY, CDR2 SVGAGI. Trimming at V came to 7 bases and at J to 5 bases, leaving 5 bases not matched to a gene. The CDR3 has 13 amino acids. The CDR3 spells CASITGTGTEAFF. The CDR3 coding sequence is TGTGCCAGCATTACCGGGACAGGGACTGAAGCTTTCTTT.

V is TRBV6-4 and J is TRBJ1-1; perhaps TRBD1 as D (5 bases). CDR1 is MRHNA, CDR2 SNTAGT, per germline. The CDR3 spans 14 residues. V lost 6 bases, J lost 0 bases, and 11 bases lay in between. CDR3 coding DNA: TGTGCCAGCAGGAAGGAGGGGATGAACACTGAAGCTTTCTTT. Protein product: CASRKEGMNTEAFF.

The CDR3 here is CASKKGTGGTEAFF. The CDR3, as DNA: TGTGCCAGTAAAAAGGGGACAGGGGGAACTGAAGCTTTCTTT. This chain connects TRBV19 to TRBJ1-1; 11 bases fit TRBD1. This CDR3 is built from 14 residues. Unmatched junction bases numbered 6, after V lost 7 bases and J lost 5 bases. Germline CDR1 is LNHDA and CDR2 is SQIVND (reference sequence). Looking up the rest from reference TRBV19 and TRBJ1-1 gives the full variable domain: DGGITQSPKYLFRKEGQNVTLSCEQNLNHDAMYWYRQDPGQGLRLIYYSQIVNDFQKGDIAEGYSVSREKKESFPLTVTSAQKNPTAFYLCASKKGTGGTEAFFGQGTRLTVV.

The CDR3 DNA follows: TGTGCCAGCAGTGAATTGGGCGGGAGGCTTCAAGAGACCCAGTACTTC. Amino acid sequence: CASSELGGRLQETQYF. V usage is TRBV25-1 and J usage is TRBJ2-5; TRBD2 aligns across 8 bases. Germline V gene data show CDR1 as MGHDK and CDR2 as SYGVNS. The length of the CDR3 is 16 residues. V lost 1 base to trimming and J lost 2 bases; unmatched junction nucleotides: 6.

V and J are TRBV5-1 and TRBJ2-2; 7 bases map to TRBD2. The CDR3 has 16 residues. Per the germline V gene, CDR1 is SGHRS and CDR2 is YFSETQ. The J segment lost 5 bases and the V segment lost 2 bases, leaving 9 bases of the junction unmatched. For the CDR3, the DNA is TGCGCCAGCAGCTTACCTTTGGGAGGGACGACCGGGGAGCTGTTTTTT. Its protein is CASSLPLGGTTGELFF.

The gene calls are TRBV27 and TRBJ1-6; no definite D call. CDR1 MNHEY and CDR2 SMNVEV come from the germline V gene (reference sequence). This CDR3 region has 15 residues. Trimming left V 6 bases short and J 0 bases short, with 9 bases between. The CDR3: CASRTISSYNSPLHF. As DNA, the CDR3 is TGTGCCAGCAGAACGATCAGCTCCTATAATTCACCCCTCCACTTT.

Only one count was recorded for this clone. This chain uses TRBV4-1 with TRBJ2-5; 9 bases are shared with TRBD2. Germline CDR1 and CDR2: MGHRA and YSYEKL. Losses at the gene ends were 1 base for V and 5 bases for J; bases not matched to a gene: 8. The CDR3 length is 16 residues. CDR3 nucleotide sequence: TGCGCCAGCAGCCAAGTCGGCGGGGGGGCGATGGAGACCCAGTACTTC. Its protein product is CASSQVGGGAMETQYF.

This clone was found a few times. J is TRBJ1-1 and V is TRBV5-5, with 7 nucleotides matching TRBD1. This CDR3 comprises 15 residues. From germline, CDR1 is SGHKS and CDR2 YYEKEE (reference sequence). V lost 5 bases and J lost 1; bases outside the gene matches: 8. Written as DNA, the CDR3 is TGTGCCAGCAGACCTTCAAGGGGGCCGAACACTGAAGCTTTCTTT. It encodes CASRPSRGPNTEAFF.

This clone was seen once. The CDR3 nucleotides read TGTGCCAGCCACCTGGGCAGCGGGGCCGGGGAGCTGTTTTTT. It codes for CASHLGSGAGELFF. This rearrangement joins TRBV7-3 to TRBJ2-2, with 7 nucleotides matching TRBD2. Germline assignment: CDR1 SGHTA and CDR2 FQGTGA. The CDR3 is made up of 14 amino acids. V lost 8 bases to trimming and J lost 6 bases; unmatched junction nucleotides: 9.

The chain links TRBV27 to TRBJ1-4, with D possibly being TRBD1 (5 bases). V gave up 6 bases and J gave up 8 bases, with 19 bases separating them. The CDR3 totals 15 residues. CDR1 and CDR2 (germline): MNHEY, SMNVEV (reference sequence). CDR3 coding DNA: TGTGCCAGCAGCGAAAGGGGTCAGGGAGGGGAAAAACTGTTTTTT. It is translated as CASSERGQGGEKLFF.

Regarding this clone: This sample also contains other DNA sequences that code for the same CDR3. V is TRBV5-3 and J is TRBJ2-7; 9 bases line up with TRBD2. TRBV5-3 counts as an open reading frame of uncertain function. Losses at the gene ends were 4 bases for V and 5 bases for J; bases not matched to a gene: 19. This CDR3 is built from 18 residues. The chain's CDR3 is CARSHQILARGGGNEQYF. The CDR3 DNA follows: TGTGCCAGAAGCCACCAAATACTAGCGCGGGGGGGCGGGAACGAGCAGTACTTC.

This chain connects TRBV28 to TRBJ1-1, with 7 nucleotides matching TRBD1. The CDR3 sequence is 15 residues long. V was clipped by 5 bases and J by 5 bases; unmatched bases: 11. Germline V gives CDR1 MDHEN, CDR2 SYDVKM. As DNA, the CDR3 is TGTGCCAGCAGTATACGACAGGGCGTCCGGACTGAAGCTTTCTTT. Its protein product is CASSIRQGVRTEAFF.

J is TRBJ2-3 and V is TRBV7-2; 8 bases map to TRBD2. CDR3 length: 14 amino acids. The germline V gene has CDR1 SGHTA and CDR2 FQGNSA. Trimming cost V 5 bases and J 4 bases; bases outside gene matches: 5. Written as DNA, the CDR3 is TGTGCCAGCAGCCAGCGGGAGCGGGCAGATACGCAGTATTTT. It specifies CASSQRERADTQYF. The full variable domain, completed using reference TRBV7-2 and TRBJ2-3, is GAGVSQSPSNKVTEKGKDVELRCDPISGHTALYWYRQSLGQGLEFLIYFQGNSAPDKSGLPSDRFSAERTGGSVSTLTIQRTQQEDSAVYLCASSQRERADTQYFGPGTRLTVL.

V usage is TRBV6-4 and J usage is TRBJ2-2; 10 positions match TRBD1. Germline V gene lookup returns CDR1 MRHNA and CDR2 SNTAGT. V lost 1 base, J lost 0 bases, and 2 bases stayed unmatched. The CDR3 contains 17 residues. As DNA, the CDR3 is TGTGCCAGCAGTGACTTTGGACAGGGGGCGAACACCGGGGAGCTGTTTTTT. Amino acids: CASSDFGQGANTGELFF.

The CDR3, as DNA: TGTGCCAGCAGCTACTACCCCGACAGGGGTGAAAAACTGTTTTTT. Encoded protein: CASSYYPDRGEKLFF. J is TRBJ1-4 and V is TRBV11-2; the match to TRBD1 covers 8 bases. The ends lost 4 bases at V and 7 bases at J; junction bases unmatched: 8. The CDR3 is 15 amino acids. Germline V gene lookup returns CDR1 SGHAT and CDR2 FQNNGV.

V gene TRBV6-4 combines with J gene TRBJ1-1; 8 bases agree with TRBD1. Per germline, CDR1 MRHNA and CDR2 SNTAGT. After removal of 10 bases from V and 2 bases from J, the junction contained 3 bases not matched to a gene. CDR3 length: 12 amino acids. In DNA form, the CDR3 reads TGTGCCATCGACAGGGGAAACACTGAAGCTTTCTTT. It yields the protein CAIDRGNTEAFF.

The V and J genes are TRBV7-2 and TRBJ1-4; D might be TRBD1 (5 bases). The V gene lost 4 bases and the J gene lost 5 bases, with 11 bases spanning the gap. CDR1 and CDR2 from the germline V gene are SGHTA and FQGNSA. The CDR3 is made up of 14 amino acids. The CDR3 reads CASSYLDTNEKLFF. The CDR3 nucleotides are TGTGCCAGCAGCTACCTGGACACGAATGAAAAACTGTTTTTT.

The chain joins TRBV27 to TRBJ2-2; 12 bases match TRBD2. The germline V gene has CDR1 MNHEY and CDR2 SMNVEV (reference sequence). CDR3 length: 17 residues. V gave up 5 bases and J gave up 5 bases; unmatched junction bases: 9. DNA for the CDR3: TGTGCCAGCAGTCTAAGGACTAGCGGGATATTAACCGGGGAGCTGTTTTTT. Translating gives CASSLRTSGILTGELFF.